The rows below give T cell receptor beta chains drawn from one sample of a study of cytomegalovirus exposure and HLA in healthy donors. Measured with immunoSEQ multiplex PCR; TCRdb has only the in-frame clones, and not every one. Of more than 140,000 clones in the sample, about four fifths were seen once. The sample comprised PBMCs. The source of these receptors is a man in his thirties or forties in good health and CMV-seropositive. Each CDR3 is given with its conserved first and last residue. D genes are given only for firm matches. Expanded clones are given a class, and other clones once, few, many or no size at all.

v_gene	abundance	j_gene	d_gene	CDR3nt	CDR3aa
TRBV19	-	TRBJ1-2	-	TGTGCCAGTACCCCGGGGGGGGGCGCCCGCGGCTACACCTTC	CASTPGGGARGYTF
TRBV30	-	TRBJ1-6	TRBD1	TGTGCCTGGAGGCCCACAGGGGATTCACCCCTCCACTTT	CAWRPTGDSPLHF
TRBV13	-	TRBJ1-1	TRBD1	TGTGCCAGCAGCTCGTTGGGACAGACGAACACTGAAGCTTTCTTT	CASSSLGQTNTEAFF
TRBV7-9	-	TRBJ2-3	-	TGTGCCAGCAGCTTAGCAGTTGTACCTAGAGATACGCAGTATTTT	CASSLAVVPRDTQYF
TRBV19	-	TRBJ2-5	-	TGTGCCAGTAGTTCACCGGGAAGGAGGGAGACCCAGTACTTC	CASSSPGRRETQYF
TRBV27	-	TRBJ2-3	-	TGTGCCAGCAGTTTATACGGGGTTCCAGATACGCAGTATTTT	CASSLYGVPDTQYF
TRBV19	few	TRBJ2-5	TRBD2	TGTGCCAGTATGAGCGGGGGACTTCAAGAGACCCAGTACTTC	CASMSGGLQETQYF
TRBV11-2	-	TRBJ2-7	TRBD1	TGTGCCAGCAGCTTAAGGGGGACAGGGGGCTACGAGCAGTACTTC	CASSLRGTGGYEQYF
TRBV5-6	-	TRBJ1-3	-	TGTGCCAGCAGCTCGAGGTCGGTGCTGGATGGAAACACCATATATTTT	CASSSRSVLDGNTIYF
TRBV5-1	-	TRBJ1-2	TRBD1	TGCGCCAGCAGCTTAACAGGGGGCGGAGGCTACACCTTC	CASSLTGGGGYTF
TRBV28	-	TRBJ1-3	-	TGTGCCAGCAGTTTTCCCGGGGGGGGAAACACCATATATTTT	CASSFPGGGNTIYF
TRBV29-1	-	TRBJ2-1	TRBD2	TGCAGCGGAGAGCGGGGGGGCAATGAGCAGTTCTTC	CSGERGGNEQFF
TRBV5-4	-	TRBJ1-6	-	TGTGCCAGCAGCTTGGTTGAGGACAGCAATTCACCCCTCCACTTT	CASSLVEDSNSPLHF
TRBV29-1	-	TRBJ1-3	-	TGCAGCGTCGCAGGGGAAGCTGGAAACACCATATATTTT	CSVAGEAGNTIYF
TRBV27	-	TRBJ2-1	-	TGTGCCAGCAGTTTAGACAGGTTTAGCTCCTACAATGAGCAGTTCTTC	CASSLDRFSSYNEQFF
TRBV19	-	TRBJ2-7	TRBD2	TGTGCCACCTCCAGCGGGGCCTTCTACGAGCAGTACTTC	CATSSGAFYEQYF
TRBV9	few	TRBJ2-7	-	TGTGCCAGCAGCGTAGAAACAGGGCCCACCTACGAGCAGTACTTC	CASSVETGPTYEQYF
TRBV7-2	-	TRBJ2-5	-	TGTGCCAGCAGCTTAGACCCCCGCCTAGCGCCCCAAGAGACCCAGTACTTC	CASSLDPRLAPQETQYF
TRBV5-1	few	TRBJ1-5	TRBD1	TGCGCCAGCAGCAGGGACAGTCGATTCAATCAGCCCCAGCATTTT	CASSRDSRFNQPQHF
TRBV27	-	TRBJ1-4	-	TGTGCCAGCAGTTTTATCCGGGGTGAAAAACTGTTTTTT	CASSFIRGEKLFF
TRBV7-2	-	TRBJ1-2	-	TGTGCCAGCAGCCTCGCTCGGGTTTTTAACTATGGCTACACCTTC	CASSLARVFNYGYTF
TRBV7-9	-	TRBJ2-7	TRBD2	TGTGCCAGCAGCTCTCGGACTAGCGGGACCTACGAGCAGTACTTC	CASSSRTSGTYEQYF
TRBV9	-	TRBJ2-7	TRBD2	TGTGCCAGCAGCCCCCGGACTAGCGCTACCTACGAGCAGTACTTC	CASSPRTSATYEQYF
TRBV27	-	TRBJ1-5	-	TGTGCCAGCAGTTTATGGGCCGGGGGAACACCAGGGCCCCAGCATTTT	CASSLWAGGTPGPQHF
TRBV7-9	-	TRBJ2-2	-	TGTGCCAGCAGCTTAGTGGCCCCGCGAGGGACCGGGGAGCTGTTTTTT	CASSLVAPRGTGELFF
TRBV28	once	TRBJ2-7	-	TGTGCCAGCAGTGGCGGTAGATTGACCTACGAGCAGTACTTC	CASSGGRLTYEQYF
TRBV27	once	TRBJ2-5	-	TGTGCCAGCAGTTTATCGCCCCCGGCCCAGTACTTC	CASSLSPPAQYF
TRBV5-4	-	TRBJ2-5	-	TGTGCCAGCAGCCACTTATCCCAGACGGAGCAGTACTTC	CASSHLSQTEQYF
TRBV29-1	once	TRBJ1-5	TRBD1	TGCAGCGTTGATCCCCCGGGACAGACTAATCAGCCCCAGCATTTT	CSVDPPGQTNQPQHF
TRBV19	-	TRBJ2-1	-	TGTGCCAGTAGCCCTCGAGTAAATGAGCAGTTCTTC	CASSPRVNEQFF
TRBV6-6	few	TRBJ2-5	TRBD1	TGTGCCAGCAGTTACCCGACAGGGGGCAGCGAGACCCAGTACTTC	CASSYPTGGSETQYF
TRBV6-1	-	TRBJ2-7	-	TGTGCCAGCAGTGATGGCCCGAACTCCTACGAGCAGTACTTC	CASSDGPNSYEQYF
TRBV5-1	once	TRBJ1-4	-	TGCGCCAGCAGCTTGGTAACAACTAATGAAAAACTGTTTTTT	CASSLVTTNEKLFF
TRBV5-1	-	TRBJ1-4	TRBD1	TGCGCCAGCAGCCGAGGGGGACAGGGGAATGAAAAACTGTTTTTT	CASSRGGQGNEKLFF
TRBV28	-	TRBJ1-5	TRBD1	TGTGCCAGCAGGGAGGGACAGGAGCTTAGCAATCAGCCCCAGCATTTT	CASREGQELSNQPQHF
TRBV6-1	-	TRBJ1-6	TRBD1	TGTGCCAGCAATACAAGGGGGCTCAATTCACCCCTCCACTTT	CASNTRGLNSPLHF
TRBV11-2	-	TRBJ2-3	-	TGTGCCAGCAGCTTTACCGGGGGGCATAGCACAGATACGCAGTATTTT	CASSFTGGHSTDTQYF